Detailed here is one TCR beta chain. Its specific antigen is unknown. No base quality information exists; no much larger clone differs at one position. These data originate in a study of stem cell transplantation in POMP-related autoinflammatory disease (dated by TCRdb to the early 2020s). Study-level background: The study hypothesized that defective thymoproteasomes impair MHC class I-dependent CD8+ T-cell differentiation and positive selection, skewing the TRB repertoire. Prior to transplant, the patients had skewing toward CD4+ naive T cells, low CD8+ T-cell proportions, and reduced T-cell cytokine secretion. To find out how POMP deficiency affects T-cell receptor beta repertoire diversity and CDR3 characteristics, high-throughput TRB sequencing was used. Broad study findings and their caveats: The number of unique TRB V-J gene pairings in PRAID patients was restricted. Across all analyzed T-cell subsets, PRAID patients showed a trend toward higher clonality and lower TRB diversity. In PRAID patients, the trend toward lower diversity and increased clonality reached statistical significance only for regulatory T cells.

Germline trimming: 6 bases from V, 4 bases from J; junction bases outside gene matches: 11. Taken from the germline V gene (reference sequence), the CDR1 and CDR2 loops are MNHEY and SMNVEV. Taken from cysteine to phenylalanine, the CDR3 has 16 residues. The sequence is cut down to CDR3 DNA, 48 bases in frame from base 1. The time point tag for this specimen amounts to: before hematopoietic stem cell transplant. PRAID featured prominent immunodeficiency alongside autoinflammation. T-cell subsets (conventional T cells, CD8+ T cells, regulatory T cells, T follicular helper cells) were sorted before TRB sequencing. Libraries were constructed by the immunoSEQ multiplex PCR assay. The authors' pipeline ran thus. Shannon entropy, which accounts for clonal size distribution, was used to quantify repertoire diversity. Clonotype distribution inequality was measured with the Gini-Simpson index (Simpson_1-D). The table comes from immuneACCESS by way of TCRdb, which keeps in-frame sequences with V and J called. Part of the clones is missing from these tables; in studies checked, under half for an unresolved V gene and the rest for unknown reasons. V and J calls and clone size are those listed in that table; D and trimming were worked out from the DNA. Recorded for this sample are 30,000 or so clones; around nine tenths of them occurred a single time. Of the sample, over 0.6% is held by the ten largest clones.

This clonotype originated in a human donor with POMP-related autoinflammation and immune dysregulation (PRAID). In this chain, TRBV27 is recombined with TRBJ2-3; the junction holds 9 bases that match TRBD1. Sample: CD4+ T cells from PBMCs, taken before stem cell transplantation. The bases are TGTGCCAGCAGCGGCACAGGGGGCGCGAGTTCAGATACGCAGTATTTT. The encoded protein is CASSGTGGASSDTQYF.